This T cell receptor (beta chain) is from a study of vaccination effects on CD4 cells after COVID-19. TCRdb keeps only in-frame clones here, not all; method: immunoSEQ multiplex PCR. The sample consists of around 66,000 clones, around 74% of them appearing once. Following 10 days of culture, CD4+ T cells were isolated. Participants completed two doses of the BNT162b2 or mRNA-1273 vaccine. Germline V gene lookup returns CDR1 MNHNS and CDR2 SASEGT. The CDR3 is 17 amino acids. Trimming removed 4 bases at V and 4 bases at J, with 17 bases between. This clone appeared a single time. The target antigen is unknown.

The specimen comprised CD4+ T cells from PBMCs cultured without peptide, sampled after COVID-19 vaccination. The chain carries TRBV6-1 and TRBJ1-6; D gene ambiguous. The clonotype originates from a human donor who received a COVID-19 vaccine. CDR3: CASSALAGQLYNSPLHF. The CDR3 DNA follows: TGTGCCAGCAGTGCCTTAGCCGGGCAGCTGTATAATTCACCCCTCCACTTT.